The clone carrying this TCR beta chain occurred many times. Its antigen is not known. The junction does not match germline at one end; this may be a read error. The source of the sample is a study of T cells after yellow fever vaccination. Looking at the study overall: SMART-Seq v4 Ultra Low Input prepared the low-cell-number fractions.

The study, taken as a whole, reports: Abundant clonotypes from the bulk population could contaminate FACS-sorted repertoires. Most primary-vaccination clones reappeared after the booster (more than 95% CD4, roughly 88% CD8).

Generation of TCR cDNA used 5'RACE template switching (which added a universal primer site and UMIs). TCRdb re-called the 5' RACE reads through MiXCR, storing one row per CDR3 protein. The repertoire holds hundreds of thousands of distinct CDR3 sequences, with approximately 13% as singletons. The CDR3 runs 15 residues. CDR1 and CDR2 (germline): SGHTA, FQGNSA. The J gene is TRBJ2-1, the V gene TRBV7-2; D possibly matches TRBD1 or TRBD2 (5 bases each). The specimen comprised PBMCs, sampled on the day of the yellow fever booster vaccination. This receptor was taken from a man younger than 40 who received the YFV17D yellow fever vaccine. The CDR3 DNA sequence: TGCGCCAGCAGCTTGGGACCGAGCTCCTACAATGAGCAGTTCTTC. Translation: CASSLGPSSYNEQFF. The complete variable domain, with remaining parts taken from reference TRBV7-2 and TRBJ2-1, reads GAGVSQSPSNKVTEKGKDVELRCDPISGHTALYWYRQSLGQGLEFLIYFQGNSAPDKSGLPSDRFSAERTGGSVSTLTIQRTQQEDSAVYLCASSLGPSSYNEQFFGPGTRLTVL.